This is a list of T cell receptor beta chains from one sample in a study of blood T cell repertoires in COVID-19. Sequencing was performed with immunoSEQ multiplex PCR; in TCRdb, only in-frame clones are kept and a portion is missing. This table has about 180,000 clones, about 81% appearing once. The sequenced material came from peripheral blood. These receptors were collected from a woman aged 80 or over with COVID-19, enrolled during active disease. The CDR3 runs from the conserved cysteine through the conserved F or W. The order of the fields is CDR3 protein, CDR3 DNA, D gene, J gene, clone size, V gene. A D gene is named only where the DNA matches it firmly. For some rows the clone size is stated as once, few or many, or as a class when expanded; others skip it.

CDR3 protein: CASSSTGAGSPLHF; CDR3 DNA: TGTGCCAGCAGCTCGACAGGCGCTGGATCACCCCTCCACTTT; D gene: .; J gene: TRBJ1-6; clone size: .; V gene: TRBV7-6
CDR3 protein: CASRGGRPGGYTF; CDR3 DNA: TGCGCCAGCAGGGGTGGGCGTCCGGGGGGCTACACCTTC; D gene: .; J gene: TRBJ1-2; clone size: .; V gene: TRBV10-2
CDR3 protein: CASSLRTGADSNQPQHF; CDR3 DNA: TGTGCCAGCAGCCTCCGGACAGGCGCCGATAGCAATCAGCCCCAGCATTTT; D gene: .; J gene: TRBJ1-5; clone size: .; V gene: TRBV21-1
CDR3 protein: CASSGHFYTEAFF; CDR3 DNA: TGTGCCAGCAGCGGACATTTCTACACTGAAGCTTTCTTT; D gene: .; J gene: TRBJ1-1; clone size: .; V gene: TRBV6-5
CDR3 protein: CATGGGLDRVNEQFF; CDR3 DNA: TGTGCCACCGGTGGAGGTTTGGACAGGGTTAATGAGCAGTTCTTC; D gene: TRBD1; J gene: TRBJ2-1; clone size: large; V gene: TRBV24-1
CDR3 protein: CASSREGATEAFF; CDR3 DNA: TGTGCCAGCAGCCGAGAGGGCGCCACTGAAGCTTTCTTT; D gene: .; J gene: TRBJ1-1; clone size: .; V gene: TRBV3-1/TRBV3-2
CDR3 protein: CAVRGGYYGYTF; CDR3 DNA: TGTGCCGTCCGGGGAGGGTACTATGGCTACACCTTC; D gene: .; J gene: TRBJ1-2; clone size: .; V gene: TRBV10-3
CDR3 protein: CASRLGQVRADTQYF; CDR3 DNA: TGTGCCAGCAGGCTAGGACAGGTCAGGGCAGATACGCAGTATTTT; D gene: TRBD1; J gene: TRBJ2-3; clone size: .; V gene: TRBV2
CDR3 protein: CASSPRGIPYEQYF; CDR3 DNA: TGTGCCAGCAGCCCCCGGGGGATCCCCTACGAGCAGTACTTC; D gene: .; J gene: TRBJ2-7; clone size: .; V gene: TRBV5-5
CDR3 protein: CASSQGGYEQYF; CDR3 DNA: TGTGCCAGCAGCCAAGGAGGGTACGAGCAGTACTTC; D gene: .; J gene: TRBJ2-7; clone size: few; V gene: TRBV3-1/TRBV3-2
CDR3 protein: CASSSLRGSGEQFF; CDR3 DNA: TGTGCCAGCAGCTCCCTAAGGGGGTCTGGGGAGCAGTTCTTC; D gene: .; J gene: TRBJ2-1; clone size: .; V gene: TRBV5-6
CDR3 protein: CASSYGTGLAKNIQYF; CDR3 DNA: TGTGCCAGCAGTTACGGCACGGGACTAGCCAAAAACATTCAGTACTTC; D gene: .; J gene: TRBJ2-4; clone size: .; V gene: TRBV6-6
CDR3 protein: CASSPFSGELFF; CDR3 DNA: TGTGCCAGCAGCCCCTTCTCCGGGGAGCTGTTTTTT; D gene: .; J gene: TRBJ2-2; clone size: .; V gene: TRBV3-1/TRBV3-2
CDR3 protein: CSVHGGAYNEQFF; CDR3 DNA: TGCAGCGTTCACGGGGGAGCCTACAATGAGCAGTTCTTC; D gene: .; J gene: TRBJ2-1; clone size: .; V gene: TRBV29-1
CDR3 protein: CASSDYGVGAANEKLFF; CDR3 DNA: TGTGCCAGCAGTGATTATGGAGTGGGGGCGGCTAATGAAAAACTGTTTTTT; D gene: .; J gene: TRBJ1-4; clone size: once; V gene: TRBV25-1
CDR3 protein: CASSYPTRSWGCFRHF; CDR3 DNA: TGTGCCAGCAGTTACCCTACCCGTTCTTGGGGCTGCTTTAGGCATTTT; D gene: .; J gene: TRBJ1-5; clone size: .; V gene: TRBV6-5
CDR3 protein: CASSQRGAPKGNEQFF; CDR3 DNA: TGCGCCAGCAGCCAACGCGGGGCTCCCAAAGGCAATGAGCAGTTCTTC; D gene: .; J gene: TRBJ2-1; clone size: .; V gene: TRBV4-1
CDR3 protein: CASSFFGAGDSYNEQFF; CDR3 DNA: TGCGCCAGCAGCTTTTTCGGAGCGGGAGACTCCTACAATGAGCAGTTCTTC; D gene: TRBD2; J gene: TRBJ2-1; clone size: .; V gene: TRBV5-1
CDR3 protein: CASSKTGASTDTQYF; CDR3 DNA: TGTGCCAGCAGCAAGACAGGGGCTAGCACAGATACGCAGTATTTT; D gene: TRBD1; J gene: TRBJ2-3; clone size: .; V gene: TRBV3-1/TRBV3-2
CDR3 protein: CASSLQGLSNYGYTF; CDR3 DNA: TGCGCCAGCAGCTTACAGGGGCTCTCTAACTATGGCTACACCTTC; D gene: TRBD1; J gene: TRBJ1-2; clone size: .; V gene: TRBV5-1
CDR3 protein: CASTSGGGAPYEQYF; CDR3 DNA: TGTGCCAGCACCTCCGGGGGGGGAGCCCCCTACGAGCAGTACTTC; D gene: TRBD2; J gene: TRBJ2-7; clone size: .; V gene: TRBV6-5
CDR3 protein: CATSGGQSRYEQYF; CDR3 DNA: TGTGCCACCAGCGGAGGACAATCTCGCTACGAGCAGTACTTC; D gene: .; J gene: TRBJ2-7; clone size: .; V gene: TRBV15
CDR3 protein: CASSPSTRGVNTEAFF; CDR3 DNA: TGCGCCAGCAGCCCCTCGACCAGGGGCGTGAACACTGAAGCTTTCTTT; D gene: .; J gene: TRBJ1-1; clone size: once; V gene: TRBV4-1
CDR3 protein: CAISFQGGETQYF; CDR3 DNA: TGTGCCATCAGTTTTCAGGGTGGAGAGACCCAGTACTTC; D gene: .; J gene: TRBJ2-5; clone size: .; V gene: TRBV10-3
CDR3 protein: CASSLSGGGYTF; CDR3 DNA: TGTGCCAGCAGTTTATCCGGGGGGGGCTACACCTTC; D gene: .; J gene: TRBJ1-2; clone size: .; V gene: TRBV28
CDR3 protein: CASSLRGGQGYEQYF; CDR3 DNA: TGTGCCAGCAGCCTACGGGGGGGACAGGGCTACGAGCAGTACTTC; D gene: .; J gene: TRBJ2-7; clone size: few; V gene: TRBV6-5
CDR3 protein: CASSIGQGNTIYF; CDR3 DNA: TGTGCCAGCAGTATAGGACAGGGAAACACCATATATTTT; D gene: .; J gene: TRBJ1-3; clone size: few; V gene: TRBV6-5
CDR3 protein: CASRGGGPSGGAGETQYF; CDR3 DNA: TGTGCCAGCAGGGGAGGGGGTCCTAGCGGGGGCGCAGGAGAGACCCAGTACTTC; D gene: TRBD2; J gene: TRBJ2-5; clone size: .; V gene: TRBV28
CDR3 protein: CASSPGLASNTGELFF; CDR3 DNA: TGTGCCAGCTCCCCGGGACTAGCGTCGAACACCGGGGAGCTGTTTTTT; D gene: TRBD2; J gene: TRBJ2-2; clone size: .; V gene: TRBV18
CDR3 protein: CASSQDYTSGEQYF; CDR3 DNA: TGTGCCAGCAGCCAAGATTATACTAGCGGCGAGCAGTACTTC; D gene: TRBD2; J gene: TRBJ2-7; clone size: .; V gene: TRBV3-1/TRBV3-2
CDR3 protein: CASSISFRYKNTEAFF; CDR3 DNA: TGTGCCAGTAGTATATCCTTTCGATACAAGAACACTGAAGCTTTCTTT; D gene: .; J gene: TRBJ1-1; clone size: .; V gene: TRBV19
CDR3 protein: CASCPLAGPENEQFF; CDR3 DNA: TGCGCCAGCTGCCCACTAGCGGGACCGGAGAATGAGCAGTTCTTC; D gene: TRBD2; J gene: TRBJ2-1; clone size: .; V gene: TRBV5-1
CDR3 protein: CASRGHIRAAAGELFF; CDR3 DNA: TGTGCCAGCAGAGGACATATTAGGGCGGCAGCCGGGGAGCTGTTTTTT; D gene: .; J gene: TRBJ2-2; clone size: .; V gene: TRBV28
CDR3 protein: CASSLGQGLYEQYF; CDR3 DNA: TGTGCCAGCAGCCTAGGACAGGGCCTCTACGAGCAGTACTTC; D gene: TRBD1; J gene: TRBJ2-7; clone size: .; V gene: TRBV3-1/TRBV3-2
CDR3 protein: CASSQEKRLAGYNEQFF; CDR3 DNA: TGCGCCAGCAGCCAAGAAAAGAGGCTAGCGGGATACAATGAGCAGTTCTTC; D gene: TRBD2; J gene: TRBJ2-1; clone size: .; V gene: TRBV4-1
CDR3 protein: CASDTPGLAKREDTDTQYF; CDR3 DNA: TGTGCCAGCGACACGCCGGGACTAGCAAAACGGGAAGACACAGATACGCAGTATTTT; D gene: TRBD2; J gene: TRBJ2-3; clone size: .; V gene: TRBV28
CDR3 protein: CASSTWTETEPANTEAFF; CDR3 DNA: TGTGCCAGCAGCACCTGGACCGAGACAGAGCCTGCGAACACTGAAGCTTTCTTT; D gene: .; J gene: TRBJ1-1; clone size: .; V gene: TRBV21-1
CDR3 protein: CSVEDSRGALGRGYTF; CDR3 DNA: TGCAGCGTTGAAGATTCCAGGGGCGCCTTGGGGAGAGGCTACACCTTC; D gene: .; J gene: TRBJ1-2; clone size: .; V gene: TRBV29-1
CDR3 protein: CASSLFRTRTDTQYF; CDR3 DNA: TGTGCCAGCAGTTTATTCCGCACGCGTACAGATACGCAGTATTTT; D gene: .; J gene: TRBJ2-3; clone size: .; V gene: TRBV28
CDR3 protein: CASSLWRGGYTF; CDR3 DNA: TGTGCCAGCAGCTTGTGGCGGGGTGGCTACACCTTC; D gene: .; J gene: TRBJ1-2; clone size: .; V gene: TRBV5-6
CDR3 protein: CASSLRGGENYGYTF; CDR3 DNA: TGTGCCAGCAGCTTAAGAGGGGGCGAGAACTATGGCTACACCTTC; D gene: TRBD1; J gene: TRBJ1-2; clone size: few; V gene: TRBV7-9
CDR3 protein: CASSIGTSGRGETQYF; CDR3 DNA: TGTGCCAGTAGTATCGGGACTAGCGGGAGAGGAGAGACCCAGTACTTC; D gene: TRBD2; J gene: TRBJ2-5; clone size: .; V gene: TRBV19
CDR3 protein: CARQGANYGYTF; CDR3 DNA: TGTGCCAGGCAGGGGGCCAACTATGGCTACACCTTC; D gene: TRBD1; J gene: TRBJ1-2; clone size: .; V gene: TRBV13
CDR3 protein: CASSSWGDSTTDTQYF; CDR3 DNA: TGTGCCAGCAGCTCGTGGGGGGACAGTACCACAGATACGCAGTATTTT; D gene: .; J gene: TRBJ2-3; clone size: .; V gene: TRBV11-3
CDR3 protein: CASSFPTAGGVKTQYF; CDR3 DNA: TGTGCCAGCAGCTTCCCGACAGCGGGAGGGGTGAAGACCCAGTACTTC; D gene: TRBD2; J gene: TRBJ2-5; clone size: few; V gene: TRBV5-6
CDR3 protein: CASSSRQGEGYGYTF; CDR3 DNA: TGCGCCAGCAGCTCCAGACAGGGGGAGGGCTATGGCTACACCTTC; D gene: TRBD1; J gene: TRBJ1-2; clone size: .; V gene: TRBV5-1
CDR3 protein: CASSEVMGRGEQYF; CDR3 DNA: TGTGCCAGCAGTGAAGTAATGGGGAGAGGCGAGCAGTACTTC; D gene: .; J gene: TRBJ2-7; clone size: once; V gene: TRBV2
CDR3 protein: CASSRNSGTSGYNEQFF; CDR3 DNA: TGTGCCAGTAGTCGAAACTCCGGGACTAGCGGGTACAATGAGCAGTTCTTC; D gene: TRBD2; J gene: TRBJ2-1; clone size: once; V gene: TRBV19